Listed below are T cell receptor beta chains from one sample, sequenced in a study of cytomegalovirus exposure and HLA in healthy donors. TCRdb keeps only in-frame clones here, not all; method: immunoSEQ multiplex PCR. The sample contains tens of thousands of clones, less than 80% of which appear only once. Sequencing was performed on PBMCs. The source of these receptors is a male donor in good health and CMV-seronegative. CDR3s include the opening cysteine and the closing phenylalanine or tryptophan. D genes are given only for firm matches. Where a row states a size, it is once, few, many or the class of an expanded clone; other rows omit it.

D	V	size	J	DNA	CDR3
TRBD2	TRBV7-3	.	TRBJ2-1	TGTGCCAGCAGCTTAAGACTAGCGGGGGGGCCGGGCAATGAGCAGTTCTTC	CASSLRLAGGPGNEQFF
TRBD1	TRBV4-1	medium-sized	TRBJ2-7	TGCGCCAGCAGCCAAGGATTGAGGGACAGCTGGGCCTACGAGCAGTACTTC	CASSQGLRDSWAYEQYF
TRBD1	TRBV5-6	.	TRBJ2-1	TGTGCCAGCAGCGCGACAGGGAAGGGATACAATGAGCAGTTCTTC	CASSATGKGYNEQFF
.	TRBV4-1	.	TRBJ1-1	TGCGCCAGCAGAGGACAGCCCAACACTGAAGCTTTCTTT	CASRGQPNTEAFF
TRBD1	TRBV7-3	few	TRBJ2-1	TGTGCCAGCAGCCTCACTCAGGGGGCAGAGCAGTTCTTC	CASSLTQGAEQFF
.	TRBV29-1	.	TRBJ2-3	TGCAGCGTTCGGACTGGAATCACAGATACGCAGTATTTT	CSVRTGITDTQYF
TRBD1	TRBV2	.	TRBJ2-1	TGTGCCAGCAGGACAGGGGGAAACAATGAGCAGTTCTTC	CASRTGGNNEQFF
TRBD1	TRBV29-1	.	TRBJ1-2	TGCAGCGTTGAGGCAGGGGGCGGTAGCTATGGCTACACCTTC	CSVEAGGGSYGYTF
.	TRBV28	.	TRBJ2-7	TGTGCCTCGATAGAGGGACAACCGCCCTACGAGCAGTACTTC	CASIEGQPPYEQYF
.	TRBV27	once	TRBJ1-6	TGTGCCAGCAGTTGGAGAGGTGATAATTCACCCCTCCACTTT	CASSWRGDNSPLHF
.	TRBV5-6	.	TRBJ2-7	TGTGCCAGCACCCCTCCGAGGGGGAACGAGCAGTACTTC	CASTPPRGNEQYF
TRBD1	TRBV5-1	.	TRBJ1-1	TGCGCCAGCAGCTTGGCCCCGGGACAGGGGATCGGTTTGGGAACTTTCTTT	CASSLAPGQGIGLGTFF
.	TRBV6-4	.	TRBJ2-1	TGTGCCAGCAGTGAAACGACAGCCTACAATGAGCAGTTCTTC	CASSETTAYNEQFF
.	TRBV9	.	TRBJ1-1	TGTGCCAGCAGCGTAGGTATGGAAGGGGTCTTTAACACTGAAGCTTTCTTT	CASSVGMEGVFNTEAFF
TRBD1	TRBV27	.	TRBJ2-7	TGTGCCAGCAGACTCGGACAGGGTAGGACCTACGAGCAGTACTTC	CASRLGQGRTYEQYF
TRBD1	TRBV4-2	few	TRBJ1-2	TGTGCCAGCAGCCCCCGGACAGGGCACTATGGCTACACCTTC	CASSPRTGHYGYTF
TRBD1	TRBV19	.	TRBJ1-4	TGTGCCAGTAGTATAGTTTGGAGGGCGGACAGGGTGGAAAATGAAAAACTGTTTTTT	CASSIVWRADRVENEKLFF
TRBD1	TRBV19	.	TRBJ2-7	TGTGCCAGTAGTATGAGGACAGGGTACTACGAGCAGTACTTC	CASSMRTGYYEQYF
.	TRBV29-1	.	TRBJ2-5	TGCAGCGTTGAATCGGGATACCAAGAGACCCAGTACTTC	CSVESGYQETQYF
TRBD1	TRBV11-2	.	TRBJ1-2	TGTGCCAGCAGCCTCGGGACAGGGGATGGCTACACCTTC	CASSLGTGDGYTF
TRBD1	TRBV9	.	TRBJ2-5	TGTGCCAGCAGCCCTCCGCAAGGGGGCCATGAGACCCAGTACTTC	CASSPPQGGHETQYF
.	TRBV27	.	TRBJ2-3	TGTGCCAGCAGTTTAATATGGGAGGATACGCAGTATTTT	CASSLIWEDTQYF
.	TRBV6-5	.	TRBJ2-5	TGTGCCAGCAGTCCCGAAGAGACCCAGTACTTC	CASSPEETQYF
TRBD2	TRBV7-6	.	TRBJ2-5	TGTGCCAGCAGCGAAACCGTCTCTAGCGGCATCCAAGAGACCCAGTACTTC	CASSETVSSGIQETQYF
TRBD1	TRBV5-6	few	TRBJ1-6	TGTGCCAGCAGCTTGGCCGCGGGACAGGGAGGAAATTCACCCCTCCACTTT	CASSLAAGQGGNSPLHF
.	TRBV2	.	TRBJ1-1	TGTGCCGGAAAACTACAGGGGAACACTGAAGCTTTCTTT	CAGKLQGNTEAFF
.	TRBV28	.	TRBJ2-1	TGTGCCAGCAGGCTTACAGGGGAGGAGTTCTTC	CASRLTGEEFF
TRBD1	TRBV18	few	TRBJ1-1	TGTGCCAGCTCAGACTACAGGGGAACTGAAGCTTTCTTT	CASSDYRGTEAFF
TRBD1	TRBV28	few	TRBJ1-5	TGTGCCAGCCGAGGACAGGGGTCGAGCAATCAGCCCCAGCATTTT	CASRGQGSSNQPQHF
.	TRBV11-3	.	TRBJ2-7	TGTGCCAGCAGTTATGGGACAACCTACGAGCAGTACTTC	CASSYGTTYEQYF
.	TRBV28	.	TRBJ1-1	TGTGCCAGCAGGGACAGCCGCGTTACTGAAGCTTTCTTT	CASRDSRVTEAFF
.	TRBV11-3	.	TRBJ1-4	TGTGCCAGCAGCCTTAGTCCCCTACAGGCCGGGTTTGAAAAACTGTTTTTT	CASSLSPLQAGFEKLFF
TRBD2	TRBV30	once	TRBJ2-2	TGTGCCTGGAGTGGATATAGCGGGGCGGCCAGTATGAAGTACACCGGGGAGCTGTTTTTT	CAWSGYSGAASMKYTGELFF
.	TRBV9	.	TRBJ2-4	TGTGCCAGCAGCGCAGGGACTTTCGAAAACAGTCAGTACTTC	CASSAGTFENSQYF
TRBD1	TRBV19	few	TRBJ1-1	TGTGCCAGTAGATCTACAGGGGGGAAGAACACTGAAGCTTTCTTT	CASRSTGGKNTEAFF
.	TRBV5-1	once	TRBJ1-1	TGCGCCAGCAAGGGGGAAACTGAAGCTTTCTTT	CASKGETEAFF
.	TRBV30	.	TRBJ1-1	TGTGCCTGGGGGACACACCAGTCCAGAGCTTTCTTT	CAWGTHQSRAFF
.	TRBV28	few	TRBJ2-7	TGTGCCAGCAGCTTCCTTTTGGAAACGGACGGAGGCTACGAGCAGTACTTC	CASSFLLETDGGYEQYF
.	TRBV28	once	TRBJ2-5	TGTGCCAGCAGTACTTCCACCCCTAGCCGGCGGCTCCAAGAGACCCAGTACTTC	CASSTSTPSRRLQETQYF
.	TRBV4-1	.	TRBJ2-1	TGCGCCAGCAGCCAAGATGTTTTGAGGGGGGGCCAGGGTGAGCAGTTCTTC	CASSQDVLRGGQGEQFF
.	TRBV19	once	TRBJ2-2	TGTGCCAGTAGTACACAGGGGACTAACACCGGGGAGCTGTTTTTT	CASSTQGTNTGELFF
.	TRBV11-2	.	TRBJ1-1	TGTGCCAGCAGCCTTAGCGGGTTAAACACTGAAGCTTTCTTT	CASSLSGLNTEAFF
TRBD1	TRBV4-3	.	TRBJ1-3	TGCGCCAGCAGCCAAGATTCGACAGGGCCTGGAAACACCATATATTTT	CASSQDSTGPGNTIYF
TRBD1	TRBV11-2	.	TRBJ2-7	TGTGCCAGCAGCTGGGCCAGGGGGACCTACGAGCAGTACTTC	CASSWARGTYEQYF
TRBD1	TRBV19	.	TRBJ2-1	TGTGCCAGTAGTATAGTGGGGACAGGGCGTCGTGAGCAGTTCTTC	CASSIVGTGRREQFF
.	TRBV7-2	few	TRBJ1-5	TGTGCCAGCAGCTTACAGGCGGGGCAGCCCCAGCATTTT	CASSLQAGQPQHF
TRBD1	TRBV6-5	.	TRBJ1-2	TGTGCCAGCAGGGATTCACTCAGGGGGCGTTTTGGCTACACCTTC	CASRDSLRGRFGYTF
TRBD1	TRBV27	.	TRBJ2-2	TGTGCCAGCAGTTCGCCGGGACAGGGACTTATGGGGGAGCTGTTTTTT	CASSSPGQGLMGELFF
TRBD2	TRBV7-2	.	TRBJ2-7	TGTGCCAGCAGCTTAGACGCGGGGGTTAGGTACGAGCAGTACTTC	CASSLDAGVRYEQYF
.	TRBV5-1	.	TRBJ2-3	TGCGCCAGCAGCTTGGAACTGACAGTGAAGGATACGCAGTATTTT	CASSLELTVKDTQYF
.	TRBV27	.	TRBJ1-6	TGTGCCAGCAGTCCCGGCGGCTCCTATCGGTCACCCCTCCACTTT	CASSPGGSYRSPLHF
TRBD1	TRBV7-9	.	TRBJ1-4	TGTGCCAGCAGCGAACGGACAGGGGGAAGGGAAAAACTGTTTTTT	CASSERTGGREKLFF
.	TRBV2	.	TRBJ2-5	TGTGCCAGCATGGAGGGGACCCAGTACTTC	CASMEGTQYF
.	TRBV7-2	.	TRBJ1-2	TGTGCCAGCAGCTTAGTTATGGCCTATGGCTACACCTTC	CASSLVMAYGYTF
.	TRBV28	.	TRBJ1-4	TGTGCCAGCCGCTCGAAGGGGGTACGCGGTGAAAAACTGTTTTTT	CASRSKGVRGEKLFF
.	TRBV4-3	.	TRBJ1-1	TGCGCCAGCAGCCAATGGGCAGCGAACACTGAAGCTTTCTTT	CASSQWAANTEAFF
.	TRBV4-3	.	TRBJ2-1	TGCGCCAGCAGCCAAGAGGCACCGGGTAGCTCCTACAATGAGCAGTTCTTC	CASSQEAPGSSYNEQFF
.	TRBV5-5	once	TRBJ2-1	TGTGCCAGCAGCTTAACTCAGGGTGTCTACAATGAGCAGTTCTTC	CASSLTQGVYNEQFF
TRBD1	TRBV19	once	TRBJ1-2	TGTGCCAGTAGTAGGGGGACAGGGCAAGGTCCAAGAGGCTACACCTTC	CASSRGTGQGPRGYTF
.	TRBV7-8	few	TRBJ1-3	TGTGCCAGCAGCCCCGCCGGGGGAAGAAACACCATATATTTT	CASSPAGGRNTIYF